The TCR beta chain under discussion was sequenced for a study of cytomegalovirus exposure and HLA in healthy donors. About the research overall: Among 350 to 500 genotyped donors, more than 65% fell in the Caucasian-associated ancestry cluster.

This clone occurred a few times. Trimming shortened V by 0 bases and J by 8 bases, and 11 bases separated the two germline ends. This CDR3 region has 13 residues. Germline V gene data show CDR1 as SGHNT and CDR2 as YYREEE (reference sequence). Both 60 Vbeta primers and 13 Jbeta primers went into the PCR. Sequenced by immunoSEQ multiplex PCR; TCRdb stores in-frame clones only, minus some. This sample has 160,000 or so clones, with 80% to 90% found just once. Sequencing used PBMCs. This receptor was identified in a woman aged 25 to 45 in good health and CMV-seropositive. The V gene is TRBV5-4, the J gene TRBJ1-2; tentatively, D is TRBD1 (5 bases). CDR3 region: CASSLEAGRGYTF. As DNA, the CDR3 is TGTGCCAGCAGCTTGGAGGCAGGGCGCGGCTACACCTTC.